These T cell receptor beta chains were read from a single sample in a study of blood T cell repertoires in COVID-19. Sequencing was performed with immunoSEQ multiplex PCR; in TCRdb, only in-frame clones are kept and a portion is missing. Of about 220,000 clones in the sample, 86% are singletons; the top ten hold about 2%. Material: peripheral blood. The origin of the receptors is a young man who had recovered from COVID-19. The CDR3 runs from the conserved cysteine through the conserved F or W. Each record gives: V gene, D gene, clone size, J gene, CDR3 protein, CDR3 DNA. D genes are given only for firm matches. The size entry is marked missing in some rows and otherwise reads once, few, many or a size class.

>TRBV6-6|NA|NA|TRBJ2-1
CASSPRGHEQFF
TGTGCCAGCAGTCCAAGGGGCCATGAGCAGTTCTTC
>TRBV19|NA|NA|TRBJ2-2
CASSGYYSAAGELFF
TGTGCCAGTAGTGGCTATTATAGCGCAGCCGGGGAGCTGTTTTTT
>TRBV4-1|NA|NA|TRBJ1-5
CASSQFVNQGNQPQHF
TGCGCCAGCAGCCAATTCGTAAACCAGGGAAATCAGCCCCAGCATTTT
>TRBV6-6|NA|NA|TRBJ2-5
CASSYSVSVETQYF
TGTGCCAGCAGTTACTCTGTCTCAGTGGAGACCCAGTACTTC
>TRBV15|TRBD1|NA|TRBJ2-4
CATSRETGGRDIQYF
TGTGCCACCAGCAGAGAGACAGGGGGCCGGGACATTCAGTACTTC
>TRBV19|NA|once|TRBJ2-6
CASSFSGPTDVLTF
TGTGCCAGTAGTTTTTCAGGGCCGACAGACGTCCTGACTTTC
>TRBV27|NA|NA|TRBJ2-7
CASSLQGSYEQYF
TGTGCCAGCAGTTTACAGGGGAGCTACGAGCAGTACTTC
>TRBV15|NA|NA|TRBJ1-2
CATSTARDTLFNYGYTF
TGTGCCACCAGCACCGCCCGGGACACACTATTTAACTATGGCTACACCTTC
>TRBV5-6|NA|NA|TRBJ1-1
CASSFYSGGEAFF
TGTGCCAGCAGCTTTTATTCGGGGGGTGAAGCTTTCTTT
>TRBV19|TRBD2|NA|TRBJ2-1
CASTGTRINNEQFF
TGTGCCAGTACTGGGACTAGGATCAACAATGAGCAGTTCTTC
>TRBV3-1/TRBV3-2|TRBD1|NA|TRBJ1-2
CASSRTGSGSNYGYTF
TGTGCCAGCAGCCGGACAGGGAGTGGGTCTAACTATGGCTACACCTTC
>TRBV9|NA|NA|TRBJ1-6
CASSAEAFPFDNSPLHF
TGTGCCAGCAGCGCGGAGGCCTTCCCCTTTGATAATTCACCCCTCCACTTT
>TRBV10-3|NA|NA|TRBJ2-3
CAILESGDGTDTQYF
TGTGCCATACTTGAGTCAGGGGATGGCACAGATACGCAGTATTTT
>TRBV4-2|NA|NA|TRBJ1-3
CASSQARGQENTIYF
TGTGCCAGCAGCCAAGCGCGCGGCCAAGAAAACACCATATATTTT
>TRBV7-6|TRBD2|once|TRBJ2-1
CASSPGLAGGNEQFF
TGTGCCAGCAGCCCGGGACTAGCGGGGGGCAATGAGCAGTTCTTC